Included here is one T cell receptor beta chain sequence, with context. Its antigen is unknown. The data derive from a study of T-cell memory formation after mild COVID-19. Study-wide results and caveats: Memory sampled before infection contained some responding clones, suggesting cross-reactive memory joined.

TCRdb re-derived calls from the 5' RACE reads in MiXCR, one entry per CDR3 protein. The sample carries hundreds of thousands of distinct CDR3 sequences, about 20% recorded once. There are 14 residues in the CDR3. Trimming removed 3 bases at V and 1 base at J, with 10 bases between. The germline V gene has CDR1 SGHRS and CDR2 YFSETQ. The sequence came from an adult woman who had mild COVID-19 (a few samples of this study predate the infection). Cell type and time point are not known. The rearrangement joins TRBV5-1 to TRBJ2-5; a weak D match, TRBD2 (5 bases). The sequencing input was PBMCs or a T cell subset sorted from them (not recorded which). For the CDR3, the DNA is TGCGCCAGCAGCTCCCTGGCGGGCCAAGAGACCCAGTACTTC. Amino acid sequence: CASSSLAGQETQYF.